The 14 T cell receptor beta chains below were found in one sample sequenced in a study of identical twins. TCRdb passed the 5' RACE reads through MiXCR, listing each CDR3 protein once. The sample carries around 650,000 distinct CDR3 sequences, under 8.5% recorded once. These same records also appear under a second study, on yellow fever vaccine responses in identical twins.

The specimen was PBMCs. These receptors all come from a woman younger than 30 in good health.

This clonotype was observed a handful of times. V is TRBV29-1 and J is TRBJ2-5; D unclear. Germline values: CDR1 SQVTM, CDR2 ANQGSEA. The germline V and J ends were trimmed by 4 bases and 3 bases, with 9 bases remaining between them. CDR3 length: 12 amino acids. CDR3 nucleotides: TGCAGCGTTGGAGGTGGGGAAGAGACCCAGTACTTC. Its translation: CSVGGGEETQYF.

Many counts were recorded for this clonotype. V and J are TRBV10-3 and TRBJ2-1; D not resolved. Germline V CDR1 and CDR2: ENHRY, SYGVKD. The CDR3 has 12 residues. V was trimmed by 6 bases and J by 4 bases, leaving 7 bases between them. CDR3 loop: CAIREPYNEQFF. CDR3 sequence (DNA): TGTGCCATCAGGGAGCCTTACAATGAGCAGTTCTTC.

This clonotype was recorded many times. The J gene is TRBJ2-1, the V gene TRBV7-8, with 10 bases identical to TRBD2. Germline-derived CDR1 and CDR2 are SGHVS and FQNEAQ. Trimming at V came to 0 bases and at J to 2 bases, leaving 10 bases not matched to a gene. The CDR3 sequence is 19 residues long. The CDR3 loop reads CASSLALFRSGRAYNEQFF. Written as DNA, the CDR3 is TGTGCCAGCAGCTTAGCGCTCTTTCGAAGCGGGAGGGCCTACAATGAGCAGTTCTTC.

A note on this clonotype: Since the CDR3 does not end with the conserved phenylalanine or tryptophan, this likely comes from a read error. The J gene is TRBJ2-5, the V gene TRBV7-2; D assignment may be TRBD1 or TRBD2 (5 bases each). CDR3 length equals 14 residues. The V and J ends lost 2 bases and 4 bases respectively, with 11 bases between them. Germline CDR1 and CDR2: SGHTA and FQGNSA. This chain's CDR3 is CASSLSLRGETQYL. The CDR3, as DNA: TGTGCCAGCAGCTTATCTCTGAGGGGAGAGACCCAGTACCTC.

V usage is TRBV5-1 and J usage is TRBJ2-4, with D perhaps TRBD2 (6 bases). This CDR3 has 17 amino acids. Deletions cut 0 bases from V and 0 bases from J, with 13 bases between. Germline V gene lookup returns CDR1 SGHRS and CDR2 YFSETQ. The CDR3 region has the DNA TGCGCCAGCAGCTTGGGGGACTTCGGTATAGCCAAAAACATTCAGTACTTC. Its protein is CASSLGDFGIAKNIQYF.

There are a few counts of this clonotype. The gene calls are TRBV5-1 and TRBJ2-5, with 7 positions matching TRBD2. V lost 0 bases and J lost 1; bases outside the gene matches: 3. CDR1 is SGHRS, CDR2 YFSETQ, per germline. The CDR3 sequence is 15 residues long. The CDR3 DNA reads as TGCGCCAGCAGCTTGGCTGGGACTATCCAAGAGACCCAGTACTTC. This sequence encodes CASSLAGTIQETQYF.

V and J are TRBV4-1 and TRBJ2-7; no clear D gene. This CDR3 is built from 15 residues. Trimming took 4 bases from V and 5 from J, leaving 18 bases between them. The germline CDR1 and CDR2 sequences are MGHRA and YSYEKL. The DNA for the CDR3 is TGCGCCAGCAGCCCCTACCACCAGGTGGCCAACGAGCAGTACGTC. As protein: CASSPYHQVANEQYV.

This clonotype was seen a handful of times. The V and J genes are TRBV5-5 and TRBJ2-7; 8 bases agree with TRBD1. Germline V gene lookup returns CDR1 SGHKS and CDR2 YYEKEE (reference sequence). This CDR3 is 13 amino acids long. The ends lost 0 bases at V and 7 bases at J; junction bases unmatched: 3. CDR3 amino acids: CASSLGTGLEQYV. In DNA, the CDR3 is TGTGCCAGCAGCTTGGGGACAGGGCTTGAGCAGTACGTC.

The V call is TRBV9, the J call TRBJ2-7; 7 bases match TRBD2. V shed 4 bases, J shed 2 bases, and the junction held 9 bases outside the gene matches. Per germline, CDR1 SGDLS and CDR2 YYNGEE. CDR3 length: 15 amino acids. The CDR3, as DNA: TGTGCCAGCAGCTCCTCGGGGGGACTTACCTACGAGCAGTACTTC. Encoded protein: CASSSSGGLTYEQYF.

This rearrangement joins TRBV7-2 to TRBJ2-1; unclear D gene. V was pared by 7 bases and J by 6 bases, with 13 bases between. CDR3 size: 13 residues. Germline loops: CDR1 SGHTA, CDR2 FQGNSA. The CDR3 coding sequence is TGTGCCAGCACCCACTACGTAAGCAATGAGCAGTTCTTC. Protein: CASTHYVSNEQFF.

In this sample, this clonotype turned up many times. CDR3: CSAILTRGNEQFF. For the CDR3, the DNA is TGCAGTGCTATTCTGACTAGGGGCAATGAGCAGTTCTTC. The V and J genes are TRBV20-1 and TRBJ2-1; perhaps TRBD2 as D (6 bases). This CDR3 is built from 13 residues. V was pared by 4 bases and J by 6 bases, with 13 bases between. Germline V gives CDR1 DFQATT, CDR2 SNEGSKA (reference sequence).

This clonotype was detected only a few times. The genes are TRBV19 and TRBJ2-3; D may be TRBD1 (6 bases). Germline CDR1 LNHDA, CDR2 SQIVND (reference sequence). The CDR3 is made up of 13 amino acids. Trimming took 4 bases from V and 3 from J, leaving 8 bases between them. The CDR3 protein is CASSNQGTDTQYF. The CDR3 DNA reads TGTGCCAGTAGTAATCAGGGGACAGATACGCAGTATTTT.

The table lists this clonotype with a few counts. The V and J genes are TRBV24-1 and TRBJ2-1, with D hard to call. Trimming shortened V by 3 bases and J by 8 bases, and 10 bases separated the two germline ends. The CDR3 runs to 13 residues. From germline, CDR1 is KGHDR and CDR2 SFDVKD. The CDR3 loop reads CATSDAVGYEQFF. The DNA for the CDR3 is TGTGCCACCAGTGATGCGGTGGGATATGAGCAGTTCTTC.

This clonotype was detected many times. CDR3 nucleotide sequence: TGCAGTGCAAAAGCTGAGGGTAGCGCCTCCTACGAGCAGTACTTC. Its protein product is CSAKAEGSASYEQYF. The chain couples TRBV20-1 to TRBJ2-7, with a possible D match to TRBD2 (5 bases). V was pared by 6 bases and J by 0 bases, with 18 bases between. From germline, CDR1 is DFQATT and CDR2 SNEGSKA (reference sequence). CDR3 size: 15 residues.